This entry lists 20 T cell receptor beta chains sequenced from one sample in a study of T-cell reconstitution after alpha-beta-depleted transplantation in children (dated by TCRdb to about 2016). The label giving this sample's treatment or condition can be read as: allogeneic hematopoietic cell transplantation with graft depleted of TCRalphabeta T cells and CD19 B cells. The library was produced with PCR. The data were produced on an Illumina HiSeq 2500. TCR libraries were prepared with molecular barcoding, using unique molecular identifiers to normalize TCRbeta repertoire quantification. TCRdb took the public reads, trimmed them with fastp at Q25, ran MiXCR for clone calling and kept in-frame beta chains. Duplicate CDR3 protein sequences are folded into a single record with the most common DNA and genes. The sample records hundreds of thousands of distinct CDR3 sequences, less than 15% of which are singletons. Around 0.8% of the sample goes to the ten largest clones.

The source was PBMCs, collected before TCRalphabeta/CD19-depleted stem cell transplant. These receptors all stem from a girl aged 2 to 10 with congenital amegakaryocytic thrombocytopenia, due to receive a stem cell transplant.

A few counts support this clonotype. The V and J genes are TRBV5-1 and TRBJ2-1; a weak D match, TRBD2 (6 bases). Germline loops: CDR1 SGHRS, CDR2 YFSETQ. The V gene lost 2 bases and the J gene lost 9 bases, with 21 bases spanning the gap. This CDR3 region has 16 residues. CDR3 region: CASSLRPPEGSVEQFF. CDR3 DNA sequence: TGCGCCAGCAGCTTACGGCCGCCGGAGGGGAGCGTTGAGCAGTTCTTC.

The chain couples TRBV20-1 to TRBJ2-3, with a weak D call TRBD1 (6 bases). The CDR3 loop spans 14 amino acids. Per the germline V gene, CDR1 is DFQATT and CDR2 is SNEGSKA (reference sequence). The V end was cut by 5 bases, the J end by 4 bases, with 16 bases between. CDR3 loop: CSALRGSGSDTQYF. The CDR3 bases are TGCAGTGCTCTGAGGGGGAGTGGGTCAGATACGCAGTATTTT.

This clonotype was recorded at least ten times. The V and J genes are TRBV7-8 and TRBJ1-1; D remains ambiguous. Per the germline V gene, CDR1 is SGHVS and CDR2 is FQNEAQ. Between the trimmed V and J ends, which lost 3 bases and 5 bases, there was a span of 13 bases. The CDR3 is 14 amino acids. CDR3 DNA sequence: TGTGCCAGCAGCTTCCGACCGGGGAGGACTGAAGCTTTCTTT. This codes for CASSFRPGRTEAFF.

This sequence joins TRBV10-1 and TRBJ2-2; 7 bases are shared with TRBD2. The CDR3 covers 14 residues. From germline, CDR1 is WNHNN and CDR2 SYGVQD (reference sequence). V lost 4 bases and J lost 3; bases outside the gene matches: 2. The CDR3 DNA reads TGCGCCAGCAGTGTGGGAGGGGACACCGGGGAGCTGTTTTTT. Amino acids: CASSVGGDTGELFF.

This clonotype was counted a few times. This chain connects TRBV9 to TRBJ2-1; maybe TRBD2 (6 bases). Trimming removed 4 bases at V and 7 bases at J, with 21 bases between. The V gene's germline CDR1 is SGDLS and CDR2 YYNGEE. The CDR3 is made up of 16 amino acids. The CDR3 reads CASSPRGVGRENEQFF. The CDR3 region has the DNA TGTGCCAGCAGCCCTCGTGGGGTTGGCCGGGAGAATGAGCAGTTCTTC.

This clonotype occurred a few times. The chain combines TRBV20-1 with TRBJ2-1; 8 nucleotides line up with TRBD2. J gave up 6 bases and V 4 bases, and 8 bases lay outside the gene matches. Germline V gives CDR1 DFQATT, CDR2 SNEGSKA (reference sequence). The CDR3 consists of 14 residues. The CDR3 DNA reads TGCAGTGCTACCCCAAGCGGGAGATTCAATGAGCAGTTCTTC. Residues: CSATPSGRFNEQFF.

There are many counts of this clonotype. The CDR3 bases are TGCAGCGTGTTGGCAAACCAAGAGACCCAGTACTTC. Protein: CSVLANQETQYF. This rearrangement joins TRBV29-1 to TRBJ2-5, with unresolved D. The germline gives CDR1 SQVTM, CDR2 ANQGSEA. Trimming cost V 6 bases and J 0 bases, with 8 bases left between them. CDR3 length: 12 amino acids.

In this sample, this clonotype turned up many times. The chain links TRBV20-1 to TRBJ2-7, with D maybe TRBD2 (6 bases). The CDR3 runs 13 residues. Trimming pared 1 base from V and 5 bases from J, leaving 12 bases between. Germline V gene sequence: CDR1 DFQATT, CDR2 SNEGSKA (reference sequence). Here the CDR3 DNA reads TGCAGTGCTAGAGGACTAGAGATTCACGAGCAGTACTTC. It yields the protein CSARGLEIHEQYF.

CDR3 sequence reads: CASTVSSSYNEQFF. The DNA for the CDR3 is TGTGCCAGCACGGTGTCAAGCTCCTACAATGAGCAGTTCTTC. This chain links TRBV12-3 or TRBV12-4 with TRBJ2-1; D not resolved. V dropped 7 bases and J dropped 0 bases, with 10 bases sitting between them. CDR3 length: 14 amino acids.

This clonotype was counted many times. V and J are TRBV12-3 or TRBV12-4 and TRBJ1-5; 7 bases agree with TRBD1. This CDR3 region has 12 residues. V shed 10 bases, J shed 1 base, and the junction held 1 base outside the gene matches. CDR3 sequence: CATRGSNQPQHF. The CDR3, as DNA: TGTGCCACCAGGGGGAGCAATCAGCCCCAGCATTTT.

The sample holds many counts of this clonotype. This chain connects TRBV4-1 to TRBJ2-7, with 9 positions matching TRBD2. Per germline, CDR1 MGHRA and CDR2 YSYEKL. J gave up 7 bases and V 4 bases, and 11 bases lay outside the gene matches. There are 15 residues in the CDR3. CDR3 in DNA: TGCGCCAGCAGCCCCCGGTCTAGCGGGATAGTGGAGCAGTACTTC. Translating gives CASSPRSSGIVEQYF.

The rearrangement joins TRBV20-1 to TRBJ2-1, with D perhaps matching TRBD2 (5 bases). The CDR3 runs 14 residues. CDR1 is DFQATT and CDR2 is SNEGSKA in the germline V gene (reference sequence). Trimming took off 2 bases at V and 8 bases at J, with 16 bases between the two ends. The CDR3 coding sequence is TGCAGTGCTAGAAGAGGAGGCCAAAGGGATGAGCAGTTCTTC. This encodes CSARRGGQRDEQFF.

The V and J genes are TRBV5-1 and TRBJ2-3; D is uncertain. CDR3 length: 14 residues. Between the trimmed V and J ends, which lost 0 bases and 7 bases, there was a span of 12 bases. The germline V gene encodes CDR1 SGHRS and CDR2 YFSETQ. The CDR3 reads CASSLGQPGNTQYF. In DNA form, the CDR3 reads TGCGCCAGCAGCTTGGGGCAGCCTGGAAATACGCAGTATTTT.

The table lists this clonotype with a few counts. The chain has TRBV20-1 and TRBJ2-7, with 8 bases aligning to TRBD1. The CDR3 is 13 amino acids. With V trimmed by 3 bases and J by 3 bases, 4 bases remained unmatched. CDR1 is DFQATT, CDR2 SNEGSKA, per germline (reference sequence). The DNA of the CDR3 is TGCAGTGCTAGGGACAGGGAGGACTACGAGCAGTACTTC. The encoded protein is CSARDREDYEQYF.

This clonotype was picked up a small number of times. The CDR3 sequence: CASSSNRGGAYEQYF. Here the CDR3 DNA reads TGTGCCAGCAGTTCCAACCGTGGGGGCGCCTACGAGCAGTACTTC. J is TRBJ2-7 and V is TRBV27; a weak D match, TRBD1 (6 bases). In germline, CDR1 is MNHEY, CDR2 SMNVEV (reference sequence). The CDR3 is 15 amino acids. V lost 4 bases and J 2 bases, leaving 15 bases between the germline ends.

This clonotype was observed at least ten times. The gene calls are TRBV5-1 and TRBJ1-2; 8 bases fit TRBD1. V lost 4 bases to trimming and J lost 5 bases; unmatched junction nucleotides: 7. The CDR3 totals 14 residues. Germline V gene lookup returns CDR1 SGHRS and CDR2 YFSETQ. The CDR3 coding sequence is TGCGCCAGCAGCGTCGGACAGGGTCTATATGGCTACACCTTC. Protein sequence: CASSVGQGLYGYTF. Full variable domain (rest looked up from reference TRBV5-1 and TRBJ1-2): KAGVTQTPRYLIKTRGQQVTLSCSPISGHRSVSWYQQTPGQGLQFLFEYFSETQRNKGNFPGRFSGRQFSNSRSEMNVSTLELGDSALYLCASSVGQGLYGYTFGSGTRLTVV.

This clonotype was recorded many times. The rearrangement joins TRBV5-1 to TRBJ2-5; D possibly matches TRBD1 or TRBD2 (5 bases each). The CDR3 consists of 14 residues. The V end lost 4 bases, the J end lost 2 bases, and 12 bases lay between the germline ends. Per germline, CDR1 SGHRS and CDR2 YFSETQ. CDR3 sequence: CASSPEWGQETQYF. The CDR3 region has the DNA TGCGCCAGCAGCCCGGAGTGGGGGCAAGAGACCCAGTACTTC. The variable domain in full, completed from reference TRBV5-1 and TRBJ2-5, reads KAGVTQTPRYLIKTRGQQVTLSCSPISGHRSVSWYQQTPGQGLQFLFEYFSETQRNKGNFPGRFSGRQFSNSRSEMNVSTLELGDSALYLCASSPEWGQETQYFGPGTRLLVL.

The sample holds a few counts of this clonotype. This chain connects TRBV20-1 to TRBJ1-1; TRBD1 aligns across 8 bases. The trim removed 6 bases at V and 3 bases at J, leaving 9 bases unmatched. Looked up from germline, CDR1 is DFQATT and CDR2 is SNEGSKA (reference sequence). The CDR3 extends over 14 amino acids. The CDR3 is CSAVRDRTYTEAFF. CDR3 nucleotides: TGCAGTGCGGTCCGGGACAGGACCTACACTGAAGCTTTCTTT.

A remark on this clonotype: Since a much larger clone is just one base distant, this may be a read error. The chain recombines TRBV20-1 with TRBJ2-5; D tentatively reads TRBD1 or TRBD2 (5 bases each). This CDR3 comprises 14 residues. In germline, CDR1 is DFQATT, CDR2 SNEGSKA (reference sequence). The CDR3 here is CCARGDPYQETQYF. CDR3 nucleotides: TGCTGTGCTAGAGGGGACCCGTACCAAGAGACCCAGTACTTC.

This clonotype was counted a few times. The chain uses TRBV5-4 and TRBJ1-1, with TRBD1 matching 8 bases. CDR3 length equals 14 residues. V was pared by 4 bases and J by 2 bases, with 4 bases of the junction left unmatched. In germline, CDR1 is SGHNT, CDR2 YYREEE (reference sequence). The CDR3 nucleotides read TGTGCCAGCAGCCCACAGGGGGTAAACACTGAAGCTTTCTTT. Protein sequence: CASSPQGVNTEAFF.